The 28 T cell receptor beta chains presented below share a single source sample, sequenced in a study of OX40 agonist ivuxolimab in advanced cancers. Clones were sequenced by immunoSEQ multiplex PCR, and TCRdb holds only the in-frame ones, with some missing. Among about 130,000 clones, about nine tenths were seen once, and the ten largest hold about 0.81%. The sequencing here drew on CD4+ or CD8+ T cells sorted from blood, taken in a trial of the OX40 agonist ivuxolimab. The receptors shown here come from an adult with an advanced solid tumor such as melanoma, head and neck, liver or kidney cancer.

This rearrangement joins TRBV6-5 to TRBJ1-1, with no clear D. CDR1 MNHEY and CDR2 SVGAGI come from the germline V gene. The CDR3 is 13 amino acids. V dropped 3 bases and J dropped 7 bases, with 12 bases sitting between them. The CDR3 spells CASSYVAASEAFF. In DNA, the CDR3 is TGTGCCAGCAGTTATGTGGCAGCGAGTGAAGCTTTCTTT.

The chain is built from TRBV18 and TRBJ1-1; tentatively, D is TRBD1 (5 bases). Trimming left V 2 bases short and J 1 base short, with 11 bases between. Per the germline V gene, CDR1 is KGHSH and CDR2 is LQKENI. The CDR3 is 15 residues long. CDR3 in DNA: TGTGCCAGCTCACCAAGGGGCAGGGCGAACACTGAAGCTTTCTTT. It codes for CASSPRGRANTEAFF.

The CDR3 DNA is TGTGCCAGCAGCTTAGGACAAATCAATGAGCAGTTCTTC. Its translation: CASSLGQINEQFF. V gene TRBV11-2 combines with J gene TRBJ2-1; D gene ambiguous. The CDR3 is made up of 13 amino acids. Trimming removed 1 base at V and 6 bases at J, with 7 bases between. Germline CDR1 and CDR2: SGHAT and FQNNGV.

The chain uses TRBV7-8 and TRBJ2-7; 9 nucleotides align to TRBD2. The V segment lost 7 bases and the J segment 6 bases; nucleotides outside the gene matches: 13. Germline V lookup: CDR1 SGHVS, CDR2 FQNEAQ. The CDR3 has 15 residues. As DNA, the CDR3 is TGTGCCAGCACGCGGGGGCAAGCGGGAGGCCTCGAGCAGTACTTC. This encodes CASTRGQAGGLEQYF.

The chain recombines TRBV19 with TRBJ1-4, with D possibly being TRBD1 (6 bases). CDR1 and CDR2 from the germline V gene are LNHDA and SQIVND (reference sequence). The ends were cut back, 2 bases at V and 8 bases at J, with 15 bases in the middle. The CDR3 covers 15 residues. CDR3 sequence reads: CASSIPGRGGEKLFF. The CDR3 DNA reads TGTGCCAGTAGTATACCCGGCCGAGGGGGGGAAAAACTGTTTTTT.

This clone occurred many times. The CDR3 sequence is CASSSPLAGGPGELFF. In DNA form, the CDR3 reads TGTGCCAGCAGCTCCCCACTAGCGGGAGGGCCGGGGGAGCTGTTTTTT. This sequence joins TRBV11-2 and TRBJ2-2, with TRBD2 matching over 13 bases. Germline V gene sequence: CDR1 SGHAT, CDR2 FQNNGV. The CDR3 has 16 residues. The ends lost 4 bases at V and 8 bases at J; junction bases unmatched: 7.

The CDR3 region is CASQTGQGAYEQYF. CDR3 bases: TGTGCCTCTCAAACGGGACAGGGGGCCTACGAGCAGTACTTC. The chain is built from TRBV6-1 and TRBJ2-7; TRBD1 matches 11 bases. The CDR3 contains 14 residues. Trimming cost V 11 bases and J 2 bases; bases outside gene matches: 8. Germline CDR1 reads MNHNS; CDR2 reads SASEGT.

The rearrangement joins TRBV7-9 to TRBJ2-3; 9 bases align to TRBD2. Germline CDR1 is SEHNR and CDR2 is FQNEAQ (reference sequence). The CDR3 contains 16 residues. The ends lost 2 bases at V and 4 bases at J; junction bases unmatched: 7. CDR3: CASSLQASGTADTQYF. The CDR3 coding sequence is TGTGCCAGCAGCTTACAGGCTAGCGGGACTGCAGATACGCAGTATTTT.

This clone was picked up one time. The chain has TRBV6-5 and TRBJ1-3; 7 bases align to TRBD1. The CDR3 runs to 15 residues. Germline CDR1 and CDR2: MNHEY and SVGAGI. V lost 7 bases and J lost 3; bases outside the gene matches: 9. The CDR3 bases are TGTGCCAGCACCCTCGACAGGGATCGTGGAAACACCATATATTTT. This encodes CASTLDRDRGNTIYF.

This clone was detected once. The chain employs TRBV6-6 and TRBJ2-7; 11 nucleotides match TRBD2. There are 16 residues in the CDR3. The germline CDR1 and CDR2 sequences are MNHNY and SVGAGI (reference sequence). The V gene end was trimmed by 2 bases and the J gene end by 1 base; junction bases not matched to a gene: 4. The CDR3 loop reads CASSYGGTSGSYEQYF. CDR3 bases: TGTGCCAGCAGTTACGGAGGGACTAGCGGTTCCTACGAGCAGTACTTC.

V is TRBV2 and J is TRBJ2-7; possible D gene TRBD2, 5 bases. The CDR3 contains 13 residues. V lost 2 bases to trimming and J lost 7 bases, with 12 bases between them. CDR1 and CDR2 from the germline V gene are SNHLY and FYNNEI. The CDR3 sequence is CASSENGVGEQYF. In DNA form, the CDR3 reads TGTGCCAGCAGTGAAAACGGGGTTGGAGAGCAGTACTTC.

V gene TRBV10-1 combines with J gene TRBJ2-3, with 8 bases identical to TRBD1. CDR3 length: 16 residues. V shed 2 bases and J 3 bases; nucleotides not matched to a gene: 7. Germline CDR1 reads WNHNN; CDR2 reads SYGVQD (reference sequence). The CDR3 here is CASSEADRVGTDTQYF. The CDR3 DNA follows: TGCGCCAGCAGTGAGGCGGACAGGGTTGGAACAGATACGCAGTATTTT.

The chain's CDR3 is CASGQGGSYEQYF. CDR3 DNA sequence: TGTGCTAGTGGCCAAGGGGGATCCTACGAGCAGTACTTC. The chain couples TRBV12-5 to TRBJ2-7; maybe TRBD1 (6 bases). The CDR3 is made up of 13 amino acids. The V end lost 6 bases, the J end lost 1 base, and 10 bases lay between the germline ends. CDR1 is LGHNT and CDR2 is FRNRAP in the germline V gene. Supplemented by reference TRBV12-5 and TRBJ2-7, the full variable domain reads DARVTQTPRHKVTEMGQEVTMRCQPILGHNTVFWYRQTMMQGLELLAYFRNRAPLDDSGMPKDRFSAEMPDATLATLKIQPSEPRDSAVYFCASGQGGSYEQYFGPGTRLTVT.

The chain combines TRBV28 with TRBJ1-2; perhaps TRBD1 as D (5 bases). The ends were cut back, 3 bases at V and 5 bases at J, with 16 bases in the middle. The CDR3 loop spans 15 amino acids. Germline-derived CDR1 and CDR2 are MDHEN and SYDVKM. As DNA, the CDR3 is TGTGCCAGCAGTTTGGGGAGGGGTTCCCCTTATGGCTACACCTTC. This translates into CASSLGRGSPYGYTF.

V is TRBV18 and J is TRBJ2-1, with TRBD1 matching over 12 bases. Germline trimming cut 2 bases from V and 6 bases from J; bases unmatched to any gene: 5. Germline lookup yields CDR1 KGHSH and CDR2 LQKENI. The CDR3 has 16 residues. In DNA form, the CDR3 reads TGTGCCAGCTCACCATTAGGGACAGGGGGCGCCAATGAGCAGTTCTTC. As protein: CASSPLGTGGANEQFF.

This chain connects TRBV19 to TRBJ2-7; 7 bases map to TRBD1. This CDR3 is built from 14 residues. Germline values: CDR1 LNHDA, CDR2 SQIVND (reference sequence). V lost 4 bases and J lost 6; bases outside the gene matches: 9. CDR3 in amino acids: CASSSRDRLSEQYF. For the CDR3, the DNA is TGTGCCAGTAGTAGTCGGGACAGACTGAGCGAGCAGTACTTC. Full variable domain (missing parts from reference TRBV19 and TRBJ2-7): DGGITQSPKYLFRKEGQNVTLSCEQNLNHDAMYWYRQDPGQGLRLIYYSQIVNDFQKGDIAEGYSVSREKKESFPLTVTSAQKNPTAFYLCASSSRDRLSEQYFGPGTRLTVT.

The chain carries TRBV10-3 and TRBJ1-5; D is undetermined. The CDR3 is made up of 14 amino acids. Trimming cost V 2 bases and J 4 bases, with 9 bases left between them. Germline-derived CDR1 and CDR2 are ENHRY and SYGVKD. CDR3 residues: CAISEHVTNQPQHF. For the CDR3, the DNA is TGTGCCATCAGTGAGCATGTAACAAATCAGCCCCAGCATTTT.

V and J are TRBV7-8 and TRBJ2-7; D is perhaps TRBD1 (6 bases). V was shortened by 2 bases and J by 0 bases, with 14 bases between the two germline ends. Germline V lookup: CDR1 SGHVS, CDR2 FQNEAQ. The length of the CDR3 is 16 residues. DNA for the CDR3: TGTGCCAGCAGCTTATCCCCGGGACAATACTCCTACGAGCAGTACTTC. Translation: CASSLSPGQYSYEQYF.

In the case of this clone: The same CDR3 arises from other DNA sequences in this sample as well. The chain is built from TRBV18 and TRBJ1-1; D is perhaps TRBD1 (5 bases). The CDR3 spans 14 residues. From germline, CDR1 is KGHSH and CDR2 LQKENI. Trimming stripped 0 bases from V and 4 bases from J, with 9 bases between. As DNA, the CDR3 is TGTGCCAGCTCACCACCGCAGGGAGGCACTGAAGCTTTCTTT. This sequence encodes CASSPPQGGTEAFF.

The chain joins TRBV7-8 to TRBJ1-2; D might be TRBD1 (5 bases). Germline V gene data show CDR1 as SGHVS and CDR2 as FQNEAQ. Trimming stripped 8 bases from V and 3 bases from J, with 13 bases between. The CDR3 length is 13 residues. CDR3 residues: CASGHTRDYGYTF. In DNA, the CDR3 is TGTGCCAGCGGACACACCCGGGACTATGGCTACACCTTC.

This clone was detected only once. The CDR3 protein is CASSRQITTGGYTF. CDR3 nucleotides: TGCGCCAGCAGCCGACAGATAACGACCGGTGGCTACACCTTC. The chain carries TRBV4-3 and TRBJ1-2; TRBD1 is a possible D gene (5 bases). CDR1 is LGHNA and CDR2 is YSLEER in the germline V gene. V lost 4 bases and J 7 bases, leaving 16 bases between the germline ends. The length of the CDR3 is 14 residues.

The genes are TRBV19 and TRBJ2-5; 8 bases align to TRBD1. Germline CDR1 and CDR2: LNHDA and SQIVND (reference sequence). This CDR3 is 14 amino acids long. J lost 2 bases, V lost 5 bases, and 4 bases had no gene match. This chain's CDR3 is CASSLDRAQETQYF. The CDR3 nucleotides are TGTGCCAGTAGTTTGGACAGGGCACAAGAGACCCAGTACTTC. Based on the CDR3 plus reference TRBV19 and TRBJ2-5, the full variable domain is DGGITQSPKYLFRKEGQNVTLSCEQNLNHDAMYWYRQDPGQGLRLIYYSQIVNDFQKGDIAEGYSVSREKKESFPLTVTSAQKNPTAFYLCASSLDRAQETQYFGPGTRLLVL.

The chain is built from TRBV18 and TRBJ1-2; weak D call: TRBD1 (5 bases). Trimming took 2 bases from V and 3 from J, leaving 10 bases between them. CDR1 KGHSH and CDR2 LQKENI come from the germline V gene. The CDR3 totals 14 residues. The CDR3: CASSPSGDYYGYTF. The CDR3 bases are TGTGCCAGCTCACCATCGGGGGACTACTATGGCTACACCTTC.

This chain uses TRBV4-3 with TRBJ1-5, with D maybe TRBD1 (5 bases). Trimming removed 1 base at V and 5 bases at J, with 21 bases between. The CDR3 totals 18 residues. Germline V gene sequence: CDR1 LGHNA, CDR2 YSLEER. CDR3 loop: CASSQAAPGETPHQPQHF. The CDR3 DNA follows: TGCGCCAGCAGCCAAGCTGCCCCGGGGGAGACCCCTCATCAGCCCCAGCATTTT.

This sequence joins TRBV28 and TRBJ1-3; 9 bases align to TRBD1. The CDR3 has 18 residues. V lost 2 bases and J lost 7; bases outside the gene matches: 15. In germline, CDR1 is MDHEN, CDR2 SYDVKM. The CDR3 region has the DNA TGTGCCAGCAGTTTACCCCACCACCGGGGACAGGGTGGGAACACCATATATTTT. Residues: CASSLPHHRGQGGNTIYF. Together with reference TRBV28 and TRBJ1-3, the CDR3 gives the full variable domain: DVKVTQSSRYLVKRTGEKVFLECVQDMDHENMFWYRQDPGLGLRLIYFSYDVKMKEKGDIPEGYSVSREKKERFSLILESASTNQTSMYLCASSLPHHRGQGGNTIYFGEGSWLTVV.

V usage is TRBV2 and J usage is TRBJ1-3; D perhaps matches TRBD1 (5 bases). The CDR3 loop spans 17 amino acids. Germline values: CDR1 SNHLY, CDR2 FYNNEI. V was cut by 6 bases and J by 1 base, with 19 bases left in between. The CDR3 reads CASRGGRILGSGNTIYF. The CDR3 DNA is TGTGCCAGCAGGGGGGGACGGATCCTCGGTTCTGGAAACACCATATATTTT.

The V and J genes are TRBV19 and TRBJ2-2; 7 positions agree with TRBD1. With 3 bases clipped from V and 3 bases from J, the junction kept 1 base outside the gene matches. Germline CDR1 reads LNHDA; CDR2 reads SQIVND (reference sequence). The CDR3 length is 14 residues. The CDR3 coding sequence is TGTGCCAGTAGTATCACAGGGGACACCGGGGAGCTGTTTTTT. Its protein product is CASSITGDTGELFF.

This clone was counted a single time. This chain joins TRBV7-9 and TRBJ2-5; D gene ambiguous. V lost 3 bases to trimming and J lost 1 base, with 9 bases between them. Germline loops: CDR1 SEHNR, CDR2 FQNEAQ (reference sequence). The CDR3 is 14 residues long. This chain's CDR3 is CASSLDNFQETQYF. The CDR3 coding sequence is TGTGCCAGCAGCTTGGATAATTTCCAAGAGACCCAGTACTTC.